The next 14 T cell receptor beta chains were all read from a single sample in a study of control samples from healthy donors and cancer patients. Sequencing used immunoSEQ multiplex PCR; TCRdb keeps in-frame clones, though not all of them. Of approximately 89,000 clones in the sample, over 65% are singletons; the top ten hold less than 2.5%. What was sequenced was blood. The receptors here all came from a middle-aged woman in good health.

The rearrangement joins TRBV12-3 or TRBV12-4 to TRBJ1-1; 7 nucleotides match TRBD1. V lost 5 bases, J lost 6 bases, and 3 bases stayed unmatched. CDR3 length: 12 residues. The CDR3 is CASSPQGAEAFF. In nucleotides, the CDR3 is TGTGCCAGCAGTCCTCAGGGGGCTGAAGCTTTCTTT.

The chain links TRBV9 to TRBJ1-3; D is ambiguous. From germline, CDR1 is SGDLS and CDR2 YYNGEE. V lost 0 bases, J lost 2 bases, and 6 bases lay in between. The CDR3 totals 14 residues. CDR3 sequence: CASSVGQTGNTIYF. In DNA form, the CDR3 reads TGTGCCAGCAGCGTAGGGCAGACTGGAAACACCATATATTTT.

This rearrangement joins TRBV5-1 to TRBJ2-3; D is unclear. CDR3 length: 14 amino acids. V was clipped by 0 bases and J by 4 bases, with 9 bases between them. The germline V gene encodes CDR1 SGHRS and CDR2 YFSETQ. The CDR3 DNA reads as TGCGCCAGCAGCTTGGCTGCGACCCCAGATACGCAGTATTTT. This sequence encodes CASSLAATPDTQYF.

This chain joins TRBV7-2 and TRBJ1-1; D not certain. Germline CDR1 is SGHTA and CDR2 is FQGNSA. V was trimmed by 2 bases and J by 1 base, leaving 11 bases between them. The CDR3 covers 15 residues. The chain's CDR3 is CASSLLARSNTEAFF. The CDR3 DNA sequence: TGTGCCAGCAGCTTATTAGCCAGATCGAACACTGAAGCTTTCTTT.

This clone was detected only a few times. The chain links TRBV4-3 to TRBJ1-6, with D unclear. This CDR3 is built from 15 residues. CDR1 LGHNA and CDR2 YSLEER come from the germline V gene. V was trimmed by 1 base and J by 4 bases, leaving 8 bases between them. CDR3 sequence: CASSQGPGYNSPLHF. In nucleotides, the CDR3 is TGCGCCAGCAGCCAAGGGCCAGGTTATAATTCACCCCTCCACTTT.

V is TRBV11-3 and J is TRBJ1-1; 10 nucleotides match TRBD1. Germline V gene lookup returns CDR1 SGHNT and CDR2 YENEEA. J gave up 0 bases and V 5 bases, and 6 bases lay outside the gene matches. CDR3 length: 16 residues. CDR3 sequence: CASSAGQGDMNTEAFF. CDR3 DNA sequence: TGTGCCAGCAGCGCCGGACAGGGGGATATGAACACTGAAGCTTTCTTT.

J is TRBJ2-3 and V is TRBV29-1, with D possibly TRBD2 on 6 matching bases. The CDR3 has 11 amino acids. Trimming pared 4 bases from V and 4 bases from J, leaving 6 bases between. Germline CDR1 is SQVTM and CDR2 is ANQGSEA. In DNA, the CDR3 is TGCAGCGTTGGACTAGCAGATACGCAGTATTTT. This codes for CSVGLADTQYF.

This chain joins TRBV11-1 and TRBJ2-5, with 10 bases aligning to TRBD2. Germline V gene lookup returns CDR1 SGHAT and CDR2 FQDESV (reference sequence). V dropped 5 bases and J dropped 1; count of bases not matched to a gene: 7. The length of the CDR3 is 16 residues. CDR3 region: CASSARLAGLQETQYF. In DNA form, the CDR3 reads TGTGCCAGCAGCGCCCGACTAGCGGGCCTCCAAGAGACCCAGTACTTC. Using reference TRBV11-1 and TRBJ2-5 for the parts outside the CDR3, the full variable domain is EAEVAQSPRYKITEKSQAVAFWCDPISGHATLYWYRQILGQGPELLVQFQDESVVDDSQLPKDRFSAERLKGVDSTLKIQPAELGDSAMYLCASSARLAGLQETQYFGPGTRLLVL.

This clone was counted between two and nine times. The V gene is TRBV2, the J gene TRBJ2-2; perhaps TRBD2 as D (7 bases). Trimming shortened V by 8 bases and J by 5 bases, and 15 bases separated the two germline ends. The germline gives CDR1 SNHLY, CDR2 FYNNEI. The CDR3 runs 14 residues. The CDR3 is CASRAGATTGELFF. CDR3 in DNA: TGTGCCAGCCGGGCGGGGGCCACAACCGGGGAGCTGTTTTTT.

The gene calls are TRBV5-1 and TRBJ1-6; TRBD1 agrees at 7 bases. CDR1 and CDR2 (germline): SGHRS, YFSETQ. This CDR3 spans 18 amino acids. The V gene end was trimmed by 4 bases and the J gene end by 2 bases; junction bases not matched to a gene: 12. As DNA, the CDR3 is TGCGCCAGCAGCCCCGCAACAGGGGATATGACCTATAATTCACCCCTCCACTTT. It codes for CASSPATGDMTYNSPLHF.

The rearrangement joins TRBV7-2 to TRBJ1-1, with D perhaps matching TRBD1 (6 bases). The CDR3 covers 13 residues. V was shortened by 1 base and J by 7 bases, with 10 bases between the two germline ends. The germline gives CDR1 SGHTA, CDR2 FQGNSA. CDR3 sequence (DNA): TGTGCCAGCAGCTTAGTAACAGGGAGTGAAGCTTTCTTT. As protein: CASSLVTGSEAFF.

The sample holds a few counts of this clone. V usage is TRBV7-2 and J usage is TRBJ2-5, with a weak D call TRBD2 (6 bases). CDR1 and CDR2 from the germline V gene are SGHTA and FQGNSA. V was pared by 1 base and J by 5 bases, with 11 bases between. This CDR3 region has 14 residues. The CDR3 protein is CASSLGRAGETQYF. The DNA for the CDR3 is TGTGCCAGCAGCTTAGGCAGGGCGGGGGAGACCCAGTACTTC.

The V gene is TRBV19, the J gene TRBJ1-3; weak D call: TRBD1 (5 bases). CDR1 and CDR2 from the germline V gene are LNHDA and SQIVND (reference sequence). Trimming left V 1 base short and J 1 base short, with 11 bases between. This CDR3 contains 16 residues. Here the CDR3 DNA reads TGTGCCAGTAGTATAGGGGGACTGGAGTCTGGAAACACCATATATTTT. Its protein is CASSIGGLESGNTIYF.

This chain links TRBV7-6 with TRBJ2-3; 10 bases are shared with TRBD2. Trimming took 4 bases from V and 4 from J; bases not matched to a gene: 8. CDR3 size: 16 residues. The germline gives CDR1 SGHVS, CDR2 FNYEAQ. The CDR3 is CASSYNSGGPADTQYF. As DNA, the CDR3 is TGTGCCAGCAGCTACAATAGCGGGGGGCCGGCAGATACGCAGTATTTT. Full variable domain (remainder filled in from reference TRBV7-6 and TRBJ2-3): GAGVSQSPRYKVTKRGQDVALRCDPISGHVSLYWYRQALGQGPEFLTYFNYEAQQDKSGLPNDRFSAERPEGSISTLTIQRTEQRDSAMYRCASSYNSGGPADTQYFGPGTRLTVL.